These 27 T cell receptor beta chains share one sample of origin, sequenced in a study of blood T cells in healthy people across ages. The use of a sample-barcoded 5' primer and a J-beta primer mix characterized a second PCR of about 6 to 11 cycles. A single record per CDR3 protein comes from TCRdb applying MiXCR to the 5' RACE reads. Of around 870,000 distinct CDR3 sequences in the sample, 29% were seen once. The sample was blood. The origin of the receptors is a woman aged 80 or over in good health.

The table lists this clonotype with a count of one. The gene calls are TRBV7-2 and TRBJ2-1, with unresolved D. V lost 2 bases and J lost 0, with 8 bases in between. There are 15 residues in the CDR3. From germline, CDR1 is SGHTA and CDR2 FQGNSA. The CDR3 region has the DNA TGTGCCAGCAGCTTAACGCAGATCTCCTACAATGAGCAGTTCTTC. Encoded protein: CASSLTQISYNEQFF.

This clonotype was detected many times. The chain uses TRBV29-1 and TRBJ1-1; tentatively, D is TRBD1 (5 bases). Trimming took off 3 bases at V and 5 bases at J, with 10 bases between the two ends. There are 12 residues in the CDR3. Looked up from germline, CDR1 is SQVTM and CDR2 is ANQGSEA. This CDR3 reads CSVDRVATEAFF. In DNA form, the CDR3 reads TGCAGCGTTGACAGGGTAGCAACTGAAGCTTTCTTT.

This clonotype was found a few times. The J gene is TRBJ2-5, the V gene TRBV20-1; no reliable D call. Deletions cut 4 bases from V and 0 bases from J, with 18 bases between. CDR3 length equals 16 residues. CDR1 is DFQATT, CDR2 SNEGSKA, per germline (reference sequence). CDR3 sequence (DNA): TGCAGTGCTACAGCGACCCGGACGTCCCACCAAGAGACCCAGTACTTC. Amino acids: CSATATRTSHQETQYF.

This clonotype was recorded many times. The chain links TRBV6-2 or TRBV6-3 to TRBJ2-1; 9 bases match TRBD2. V shed 6 bases, J shed 4 bases, and the junction held 7 bases outside the gene matches. CDR3 length: 15 amino acids. Germline CDR1 and CDR2: MNHEY and SVGEGT. The CDR3 loop is CASSTAGGGYNEQFF. The CDR3, as DNA: TGTGCCAGCAGCACCGCGGGGGGGGGTTACAATGAGCAGTTCTTC.

This clonotype has a count of ten or more. J is TRBJ2-5 and V is TRBV6-5; tentative D call: TRBD1 (6 bases). V lost 5 bases and J 5 bases, leaving 21 bases between the germline ends. This CDR3 is 16 amino acids long. In germline, CDR1 is MNHEY, CDR2 SVGAGI. The CDR3 loop reads CASSPARGLLGETQYF. The CDR3 DNA sequence: TGTGCCAGCAGTCCCGCCAGGGGTCTACTGGGTGAGACCCAGTACTTC.

The chain has TRBV29-1 and TRBJ1-2, with 12 bases fitting TRBD1. The CDR3 is 13 amino acids. Germline V gene lookup returns CDR1 SQVTM and CDR2 ANQGSEA. With V trimmed by 6 bases and J by 7 bases, 6 bases remained unmatched. The CDR3 is CSVRGQGAVGYTF. As DNA, the CDR3 is TGCAGCGTAAGGGGACAGGGGGCTGTTGGCTACACCTTC. Looking up the rest from reference TRBV29-1 and TRBJ1-2 gives the full variable domain: SAVISQKPSRDICQRGTSLTIQCQVDSQVTMMFWYRQQPGQSLTLIATANQGSEATYESGFVIDKFPISRPNLTFSTLTVSNMSPEDSSIYLCSVRGQGAVGYTFGSGTRLTVV.

This clonotype was recorded at least ten times. CDR3 bases: TGTGCCAGCAGTGAAGGTCCCACTGCCAGCTCCTACGAGCAGTACTTC. This codes for CASSEGPTASSYEQYF. The chain uses TRBV6-1 and TRBJ2-7; no firm D call. Deletions cut 1 base from V and 0 bases from J, with 13 bases between. The CDR3 contains 16 residues. CDR1 MNHNS and CDR2 SASEGT come from the germline V gene.

As concerns this clonotype: Just one base apart from a much larger clone, this may be a read error. The chain joins TRBV7-9 to TRBJ2-3; D unclear. The CDR3 runs 17 residues. Germline CDR1 SEHNR, CDR2 FQNEAQ (reference sequence). CDR3 DNA sequence: TGTGCCAGCAGCCCGATCTTGAAGTATCGGAGCACAGATACGCGGTATTTT. Translation gives CASSPILKYRSTDTRYF. Based on the CDR3 plus reference TRBV7-9 and TRBJ2-3, the full variable domain is DTGVSQNPRHKITKRGQNVTFRCDPISEHNRLYWYRQTLGQGPEFLTYFQNEAQLEKSRLLSDRFSAERPKGSFSTLEIQRTEQGDSAMYLCASSPILKYRSTDTRYFGPGTRLTVL.

This clonotype was counted at least ten times. The chain has TRBV27 and TRBJ2-3, with D maybe TRBD2 (5 bases). CDR3 length: 16 residues. V was clipped by 0 bases and J by 0 bases, with 10 bases between them. Looked up from germline, CDR1 is MNHEY and CDR2 is SMNVEV (reference sequence). The CDR3 nucleotides are TGTGCCAGCAGTTTATCGGCACTAGGTAGCACAGATACGCAGTATTTT. Residues: CASSLSALGSTDTQYF.

This clonotype was seen repeatedly, ten times or more. The rearrangement links TRBV12-3 or TRBV12-4 to TRBJ1-2; no reliable D call. The CDR3 runs to 13 residues. Trimming removed 4 bases from V and 1 base from J, with 7 bases in between. Here the CDR3 DNA reads TGTGCCAGCAGTTACGGGAGTAACTATGGCTACACCTTC. Translated, it gives CASSYGSNYGYTF.

This clonotype was seen more than once but under ten times. This chain connects TRBV28 to TRBJ1-5; TRBD1 matches 12 bases. V was pared by 4 bases and J by 6 bases, with 4 bases of the junction left unmatched. This CDR3 region has 15 residues. CDR1 and CDR2 from the germline V gene are MDHEN and SYDVKM. The CDR3 bases are TGTGCCAGCAGTTCGGGACAGGGGGCGACTCAGCCCCAGCATTTT. Its protein product is CASSSGQGATQPQHF.

V is TRBV7-9 and J is TRBJ1-3, with D possibly being TRBD1 (5 bases). The length of the CDR3 is 12 residues. The germline V gene has CDR1 SEHNR and CDR2 FQNEAQ (reference sequence). The CDR3 protein is CATGVSGNTIYF. CDR3 bases: TGTGCTACGGGGGTATCTGGAAACACCATATATTTT.

There are many counts of this clonotype. This rearrangement joins TRBV20-1 to TRBJ2-7, with a tentative D call TRBD2 (6 bases). Germline CDR1 reads DFQATT; CDR2 reads SNEGSKA (reference sequence). The CDR3 totals 13 residues. V lost 6 bases and J lost 3, with 15 bases in between. The CDR3 DNA sequence: TGCAGTGCCCCCTCAGCGGGCCTCTACGAGCAGTACTTC. The encoded protein is CSAPSAGLYEQYF.

This clonotype was detected ten times or more. This chain joins TRBV5-6 and TRBJ2-1, with 10 bases aligning to TRBD1. V lost 3 bases, J lost 2 bases, and 5 bases stayed unmatched. The CDR3 consists of 16 residues. CDR1 is SGHDT and CDR2 is YYEEEE in the germline V gene. Here the CDR3 reads CASSYYGTGAYNEQFF. The CDR3 DNA reads TGTGCCAGCAGCTACTACGGGACAGGGGCCTACAATGAGCAGTTCTTC. Looking up the rest from reference TRBV5-6 and TRBJ2-1 gives the full variable domain: DAGVTQSPTHLIKTRGQQVTLRCSPKSGHDTVSWYQQALGQGPQFIFQYYEEEERQRGNFPDRFSGHQFPNYSSELNVNALLLGDSALYLCASSYYGTGAYNEQFFGPGTRLTVL.

This clonotype was recorded many times. The chain uses TRBV7-2 and TRBJ2-7; 10 nucleotides match TRBD1. The CDR3 extends over 14 amino acids. The V gene end was trimmed by 7 bases and the J gene end by 2 bases; junction bases not matched to a gene: 5. Germline V gene data show CDR1 as SGHTA and CDR2 as FQGNSA. The CDR3 spells CASTRDRGTYEQYF. DNA of the CDR3: TGTGCCAGCACCCGGGACAGGGGTACCTACGAGCAGTACTTC.

The count of this clonotype is one. The CDR3 region has the DNA TGCAGTGCTAGAGTAGTCAGCGATACGCAGTATTTT. This translates into CSARVVSDTQYF. V gene TRBV20-1 combines with J gene TRBJ2-3; no definite D call. Germline values: CDR1 DFQATT, CDR2 SNEGSKA (reference sequence). CDR3 length equals 12 residues. Deletions cut 1 base from V and 6 bases from J, with 8 bases between.

This clonotype was seen many times. This rearrangement joins TRBV5-1 to TRBJ2-7, with D possibly being TRBD2 (6 bases). Trimming shortened V by 5 bases and J by 3 bases, and 15 bases separated the two germline ends. Per the germline V gene, CDR1 is SGHRS and CDR2 is YFSETQ. CDR3 length: 14 amino acids. The DNA for the CDR3 is TGCGCCAGCAGAGTGGGGGGACGGAACTACGAGCAGTACTTC. This translates into CASRVGGRNYEQYF.

Turning to this clonotype: An end of the junction does not agree with germline; a read error may underlie this. The J gene is TRBJ2-1, the V gene TRBV4-3, with D perhaps TRBD2 (5 bases). The CDR3 covers 16 residues. The V gene's germline CDR1 is LGHNA and CDR2 YSLEER. The CDR3 DNA is TGCGCCGGCAGCCAAGATATCGGGGTCTGGTACAATGAGCAGTTCTTC. Protein: CAGSQDIGVWYNEQFF.

This clonotype was observed a handful of times. The conserved closing phenylalanine or tryptophan is absent in this CDR3, likely reflecting a read error. The chain couples TRBV6-6 to TRBJ1-2; maybe TRBD1 (5 bases). The CDR3 consists of 12 residues. The V end was cut by 6 bases, the J end by 2 bases, with 7 bases between. Per germline, CDR1 MNHNY and CDR2 SVGAGI (reference sequence). CDR3 loop: CASSQGNYGYTL. The CDR3 DNA reads TGTGCCAGCAGCCAGGGAAACTATGGCTACACCCTC.

Worth noting for this clonotype: A much more abundant neighbour one base away suggests this may be a read error. The gene calls are TRBV3-1 and TRBJ2-1; possible D gene TRBD2, 6 bases. V lost 1 base and J lost 1, with 14 bases in between. CDR1 is LGHDT and CDR2 is YNNKEL in the germline V gene (reference sequence). The CDR3 is 17 amino acids. In DNA, the CDR3 is TGTGCCAGCAGCCAAGTTTCGGGCGGGGTATCCTACAATGAGCAGTTCTTC. This encodes CASSQVSGGVSYNEQFF.

With regard to this clonotype: A read error is possible here, since a much larger clone lies one base away. V and J are TRBV27 and TRBJ2-5; D gene ambiguous. The germline V gene encodes CDR1 MNHEY and CDR2 SMNVEV (reference sequence). The CDR3 length is 13 residues. In DNA, the CDR3 is TGTGCCAGCAGTTTAATTTACCAAGAGACCCAGCACTTC. It specifies CASSLIYQETQHF.

This clonotype was observed a handful of times. The chain combines TRBV20-1 with TRBJ2-5; 9 bases align to TRBD1. V gave up 3 bases and J gave up 2 bases; unmatched junction bases: 13. CDR3 length: 17 amino acids. Germline V gene lookup returns CDR1 DFQATT and CDR2 SNEGSKA (reference sequence). CDR3 sequence reads: CSARGGNRGRDQETQYF. The CDR3 DNA is TGCAGTGCTAGGGGGGGCAACAGGGGGCGAGATCAAGAGACCCAGTACTTC.

A remark on this clonotype: One base away lies a much larger clone, so this may be a sequencing read error. The rearrangement links TRBV20-1 to TRBJ2-3, with TRBD2 matching 7 bases. Germline V gives CDR1 DFQATT, CDR2 SNEGSKA (reference sequence). The CDR3 runs to 15 residues. The V segment lost 6 bases and the J segment 3 bases; nucleotides outside the gene matches: 12. CDR3 bases: TGCAGTGCGAGAAACCGAGCGGGGTTAACAGATACGCAGTATTTT. It is translated as CSARNRAGLTDTQYF.

This clonotype has at least ten counts. The chain recombines TRBV20-1 with TRBJ2-1; 9 bases align to TRBD2. The length of the CDR3 is 15 residues. Germline-derived CDR1 and CDR2 are DFQATT and SNEGSKA (reference sequence). Trimming at V came to 0 bases and at J to 6 bases, leaving 6 bases not matched to a gene. CDR3 bases: TGCAGTGCTAGAGATTTCGGCGGGGGGGCCAATGAGCAGTTCTTC. Its translation: CSARDFGGGANEQFF.

The table lists this clonotype with many counts. V is TRBV12-3 or TRBV12-4 and J is TRBJ2-4; D is perhaps TRBD2 (5 bases). Trimming cost V 10 bases and J 6 bases, with 16 bases left between them. This CDR3 spans 13 amino acids. CDR3 sequence (DNA): TGTGCCACAAGCCCAAAAAGCGGAAACATTCAGTACTTC. Translated, it gives CATSPKSGNIQYF.

The rearrangement links TRBV7-9 to TRBJ1-4, with 9 bases fitting TRBD1. The CDR3 spans 17 residues. The junction had 12 bases not matched to a gene; V was cut back by 6 bases and J by 4 bases. Germline loops: CDR1 SEHNR, CDR2 FQNEAQ (reference sequence). CDR3 sequence (DNA): TGTGCCAGCAGTCTAGTTACAGGGGGCGCGGGTAATGAAAAACTGTTTTTT. It yields the protein CASSLVTGGAGNEKLFF.

This clonotype was detected only a few times. This chain joins TRBV18 and TRBJ1-2, with 9 bases that match TRBD1. Trimming at V came to 5 bases and at J to 4 bases, leaving 11 bases not matched to a gene. The germline CDR1 and CDR2 sequences are KGHSH and LQKENI. There are 16 residues in the CDR3. As DNA, the CDR3 is TGTGCCAGCTCAAGCACAGGGGGCGGAAGCAGCTATGGCTACACCTTC. Translating it yields CASSSTGGGSSYGYTF.